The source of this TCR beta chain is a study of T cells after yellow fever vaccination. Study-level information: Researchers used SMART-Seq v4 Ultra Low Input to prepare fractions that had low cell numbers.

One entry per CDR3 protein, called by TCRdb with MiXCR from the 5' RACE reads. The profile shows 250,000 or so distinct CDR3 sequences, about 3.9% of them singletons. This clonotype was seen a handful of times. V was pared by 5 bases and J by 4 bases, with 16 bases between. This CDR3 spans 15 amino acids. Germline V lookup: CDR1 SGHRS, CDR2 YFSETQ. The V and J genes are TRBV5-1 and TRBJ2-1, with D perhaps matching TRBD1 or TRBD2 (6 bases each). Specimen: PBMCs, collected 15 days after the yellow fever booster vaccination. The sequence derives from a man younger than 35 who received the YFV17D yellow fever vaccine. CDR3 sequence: CASRRGASLYNEQFF. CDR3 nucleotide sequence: TGCGCCAGCAGGAGGGGGGCGTCGCTGTACAATGAGCAGTTCTTC.